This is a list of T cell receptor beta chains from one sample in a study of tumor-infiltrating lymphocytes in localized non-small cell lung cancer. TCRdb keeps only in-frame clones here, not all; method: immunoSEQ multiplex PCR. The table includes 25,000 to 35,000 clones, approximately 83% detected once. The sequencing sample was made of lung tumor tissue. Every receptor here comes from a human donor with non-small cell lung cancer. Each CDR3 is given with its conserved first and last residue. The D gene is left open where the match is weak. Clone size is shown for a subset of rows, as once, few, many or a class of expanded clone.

TGTGCCAGCAGGACTCCGGGACAGGCCGGGGAGCAGTACTTC | CASRTPGQAGEQYF | 14 | TRBJ2-7 | - | TRBD1 | TRBV6-6
TGTGCCAGTAGTATTGCTAAGGGGAGTAATTCACCCCTCCACTTT | CASSIAKGSNSPLHF | 15 | TRBJ1-6 | - | - | TRBV19
TGTGCTAGTGGCACCGGGACAGGGAACTACGAGCAGTACTTC | CASGTGTGNYEQYF | 14 | TRBJ2-7 | - | TRBD1 | TRBV12-5
TGTGCCATCAGTGTGACCGCCAGCAATCAGCCCCAGCATTTT | CAISVTASNQPQHF | 14 | TRBJ1-5 | - | - | TRBV10-3
TGCAGTGCTAGAGAGTGGTCTGGCTACACCTTC | CSAREWSGYTF | 11 | TRBJ1-2 | - | - | TRBV20-1
TGTGCCAGCAGCTTAGGGGAAACAGGGTTTTCACCCCTCCACTTT | CASSLGETGFSPLHF | 15 | TRBJ1-6 | - | - | TRBV7-2
TGTGCCATAGCATCCCCCCCTACGCAGTATTTT | CAIASPPTQYF | 11 | TRBJ2-3 | - | - | TRBV6-1
TGTGCCAGCTCAAGACAGGGGGCCGACACTGAAGCTTTCTTT | CASSRQGADTEAFF | 14 | TRBJ1-1 | - | TRBD1 | TRBV18
TGTGCCAGCAGCCCCCTAGGTAGCGGGGGGGCCACAGAGACCCAGTACTTC | CASSPLGSGGATETQYF | 17 | TRBJ2-5 | once | TRBD2 | TRBV4-2
TGTGCCAGCAGCTTAACTCCTAATTCACCCCTCCACTTT | CASSLTPNSPLHF | 13 | TRBJ1-6 | once | - | TRBV7-8
TGTGCCAGCAGCTTAGAAATGACTGAAGCTTTCTTT | CASSLEMTEAFF | 12 | TRBJ1-1 | - | - | TRBV7-9
TGTGCCAGCAGTTCTAATCCCGGGCAGCCCCAGCATTTT | CASSSNPGQPQHF | 13 | TRBJ1-5 | - | - | TRBV7-3
TGTGCCACCTCGAGGGACAGGGGAACCTACGAGCAGTACTTC | CATSRDRGTYEQYF | 14 | TRBJ2-7 | - | TRBD1 | TRBV7-8
TGCGCCAGCAGCGCGGATGGTGCCGGCACAGATACGCAGTATTTT | CASSADGAGTDTQYF | 15 | TRBJ2-3 | - | - | TRBV5-1
TGTGCCATCAGTGATCGACGAGGGGCCTACGAGCAGTACTTC | CAISDRRGAYEQYF | 14 | TRBJ2-7 | - | - | TRBV10-3
TGTGCCAGCAGCGCCGGAAGGGATAGCAATCAGCCCCAGCATTTT | CASSAGRDSNQPQHF | 15 | TRBJ1-5 | - | - | TRBV5-5
TGTGCCAGCAGTGGTACTAGCGGGGGGGTCTACGAGCAGTACTTC | CASSGTSGGVYEQYF | 15 | TRBJ2-7 | - | TRBD2 | TRBV6-5
TGTGCCAGCGGGCAGAGCTCCTACAATGAGCAGTTCTTC | CASGQSSYNEQFF | 13 | TRBJ2-1 | - | - | TRBV2
TGTGCCAGCAGTCCCATTCCGGGCCGACAGTACTTC | CASSPIPGRQYF | 12 | TRBJ2-7 | few | - | TRBV28
TGCGCCAGCAGCCAACGGACAGGCGGCTATGGCTACACCTTC | CASSQRTGGYGYTF | 14 | TRBJ1-2 | - | TRBD1 | TRBV4-1
TGCGCCAGCAGCTTGGGGGACAGGGTTTCCTTTCAAGAGACCCAGTACTTC | CASSLGDRVSFQETQYF | 17 | TRBJ2-5 | - | TRBD1 | TRBV5-1
TGCGCCAGCAGCTTGTCGCAGGGAGCTAATGAAAAACTGTTTTTT | CASSLSQGANEKLFF | 15 | TRBJ1-4 | - | - | TRBV5-1
TGTGCCAGCAGCTTGGTGGACATAGGCGAGACCCAGTACTTC | CASSLVDIGETQYF | 14 | TRBJ2-5 | - | - | TRBV5-6
TGTGCCAGCAGTTACTCGAACCAAAATGGCTACACCTTC | CASSYSNQNGYTF | 13 | TRBJ1-2 | few | - | TRBV6-5